Below, 21 T cell receptor beta chains from the same sample are listed, as sequenced in a study of T cells after yellow fever vaccination. Each CDR3 protein is one row after TCRdb ran MiXCR on the 5' RACE reads. The data contain more than 95,000 distinct CDR3 sequences, under 9% of them seen just once; the ten biggest clones take up under 40%. The input for sequencing was CD8+ T cells sorted from PBMCs, taken on the day of the yellow fever booster vaccination. Source of these receptors: a man aged 18 to 30 who received the YFV17D yellow fever vaccine.

This clonotype was counted at least ten times. V gene TRBV2 combines with J gene TRBJ1-2; 8 bases agree with TRBD1. The length of the CDR3 is 14 residues. The junction had 8 bases not matched to a gene; V was cut back by 7 bases and J by 4 bases. Looked up from germline, CDR1 is SNHLY and CDR2 is FYNNEI. CDR3 residues: CASTSRGPGYGYTF. The DNA of the CDR3 is TGTGCCAGCACCTCCAGGGGGCCTGGCTATGGCTACACCTTC.

This chain links TRBV9 with TRBJ1-2; 8 nucleotides align to TRBD1. The junction had 6 bases not matched to a gene; V was cut back by 3 bases and J by 2 bases. The V gene's germline CDR1 is SGDLS and CDR2 YYNGEE. This CDR3 spans 15 amino acids. The CDR3 sequence is CASSADRGSNYGYTF. In nucleotides, the CDR3 is TGTGCCAGCAGCGCCGACAGGGGATCGAACTATGGCTACACCTTC.

This clonotype showed up many times. The chain is built from TRBV15 and TRBJ1-1; D is ambiguous. This CDR3 contains 15 residues. Germline CDR1 and CDR2: LNHNV and YYDKDF (reference sequence). The germline V and J ends were trimmed by 1 base and 7 bases, with 16 bases remaining between them. In DNA form, the CDR3 reads TGTGCCACCAGCAGAGGCATCCCCGAGATTTATGAAGCTTTCTTT. Translating it yields CATSRGIPEIYEAFF.

This clonotype turned up a few times. V gene TRBV12-3 or TRBV12-4 combines with J gene TRBJ2-1; TRBD2 might be the D (5 bases). The CDR3 loop spans 14 amino acids. Trimming removed 4 bases from V and 4 bases from J, with 11 bases in between. The DNA for the CDR3 is TGTGCCAGCAGTTCCGACGGCGGGTACAATGAGCAGTTCTTC. It yields the protein CASSSDGGYNEQFF.

The chain joins TRBV5-6 to TRBJ1-1, with 9 bases matching TRBD1. After removal of 4 bases from V and 7 bases from J, the junction contained 23 bases not matched to a gene. The length of the CDR3 is 19 residues. Germline-derived CDR1 and CDR2 are SGHDT and YYEEEE. DNA of the CDR3: TGTGCCAGCAGCACAAGGACAGGGGTCGCGAGACAGGGGTTTCATGAAGCTTTCTTT. Protein sequence: CASSTRTGVARQGFHEAFF.

The CDR3 reads CASSGSEAFF. The CDR3 DNA reads as TGTGCCAGCAGTGGGAGTGAAGCTTTCTTT. This chain uses TRBV7-9 with TRBJ1-1; D is unclear. CDR3 length equals 10 residues. Germline loops: CDR1 SEHNR, CDR2 FQNEAQ (reference sequence). With 6 bases removed from V and 7 bases from J, the gap between germline ends came to 6 bases.

The chain uses TRBV4-1 and TRBJ2-7, with TRBD1 matching 7 bases. CDR1 MGHRA and CDR2 YSYEKL come from the germline V gene. Trimming at V came to 3 bases and at J to 5 bases, leaving 1 base not matched to a gene. CDR3 length: 12 amino acids. CDR3 sequence reads: CASSHGQDEQYF. DNA of the CDR3: TGCGCCAGCAGCCATGGACAGGACGAGCAGTACTTC.

The gene calls are TRBV6-5 and TRBJ1-6; D may be TRBD1 (5 bases). From germline, CDR1 is MNHEY and CDR2 SVGAGI. Trimming stripped 4 bases from V and 0 bases from J, with 10 bases between. This CDR3 has 16 residues. CDR3 protein: CASSWGTSSYNSPLHF. The DNA for the CDR3 is TGTGCCAGCAGTTGGGGCACGAGCTCCTATAATTCACCCCTCCACTTT.

The V gene is TRBV11-2, the J gene TRBJ1-2; 10 bases are shared with TRBD1. The V gene's germline CDR1 is SGHAT and CDR2 FQNNGV. J lost 8 bases, V lost 0 bases, and 15 bases had no gene match. CDR3 length: 18 residues. CDR3 sequence reads: CASSLETISGTGVWGYTF. CDR3 bases: TGTGCCAGCAGCTTAGAAACCATCTCCGGGACAGGGGTTTGGGGCTACACCTTC.

This clonotype appeared many times. The V and J genes are TRBV4-3 and TRBJ2-7; D uncertain. CDR1 is LGHNA, CDR2 YSLEER, per germline. V lost 1 base, J lost 2 bases, and 3 bases lay in between. The CDR3 runs to 12 residues. CDR3 sequence reads: CASSQGPYEQYV. The CDR3 DNA follows: TGCGCCAGCAGCCAAGGGCCCTACGAGCAGTACGTC.

Turning to this clonotype: A much larger clone differs from this one at a single base, so this may be a read error. As the CDR3 is not closed by the conserved phenylalanine or tryptophan, this likely results from a read error. The chain links TRBV6-5 to TRBJ1-2; tentatively, D is TRBD1 (5 bases). V lost 4 bases to trimming and J lost 4 bases, with 16 bases between them. This CDR3 is 15 amino acids long. Germline V gives CDR1 MNHEY, CDR2 SVGAGI. In DNA form, the CDR3 reads TGTGCCAGCAGTTCGGGGGGGGAAATTAGCTATGGCTACACCTTA. Translating gives CASSSGGEISYGYTL.

This clonotype was observed a handful of times. V is TRBV2 and J is TRBJ2-5; unclear D gene. This CDR3 has 10 amino acids. The V end lost 6 bases, the J end lost 5 bases, and 4 bases lay between the germline ends. Per the germline V gene, CDR1 is SNHLY and CDR2 is FYNNEI. The CDR3 sequence is CASRGETQYF. In DNA form, the CDR3 reads TGTGCCAGCAGGGGGGAGACCCAGTACTTC.

V and J are TRBV4-1 and TRBJ2-7; 9 bases agree with TRBD2. The V gene's germline CDR1 is MGHRA and CDR2 YSYEKL. The CDR3 is 17 amino acids. Germline trimming cut 0 bases from V and 4 bases from J; bases unmatched to any gene: 10. CDR3 in DNA: TGCGCCAGCAGCCAAGATCTAACCGGGACTAGCCTTTACGAGCAGTACTTC. This gives the protein CASSQDLTGTSLYEQYF.

The sample holds one count of this clonotype. DNA of the CDR3: TGCGCCAGCAGTCAATCGAGCGGCCGGGGATTCTACGAGCAGTACGTC. Translating it yields CASSQSSGRGFYEQYV. This chain joins TRBV23-1 and TRBJ2-7; D might be TRBD2 (5 bases). TRBV23-1 is recorded as an ORF, its role being uncertain. V was shortened by 0 bases and J by 3 bases, with 15 bases between the two germline ends. This CDR3 has 16 residues.

This chain uses TRBV7-3 with TRBJ1-2, with D perhaps matching TRBD1 (6 bases). The CDR3 is 15 amino acids. Trimming took 8 bases from V and 4 from J, leaving 20 bases between them. The germline V gene has CDR1 SGHTA and CDR2 FQGTGA. In DNA, the CDR3 is TGTGCCAGCGGGACTCCCGGGACACCAACCTATGGCTACACCTTC. Encoded protein: CASGTPGTPTYGYTF.

The chain combines TRBV7-9 with TRBJ2-3; 8 nucleotides align to TRBD1. The CDR3 covers 15 residues. After removal of 8 bases from V and 0 bases from J, the junction contained 7 bases not matched to a gene. Per germline, CDR1 SEHNR and CDR2 FQNEAQ (reference sequence). The CDR3 DNA is TGTGCCAGCTCACACACAGGGGGGAGCACAGATACGCAGTATTTT. Translating it yields CASSHTGGSTDTQYF.

A few counts support this clonotype. This chain links TRBV5-1 with TRBJ2-1; 8 nucleotides line up with TRBD2. Looked up from germline, CDR1 is SGHRS and CDR2 is YFSETQ. V shed 0 bases and J 9 bases; nucleotides not matched to a gene: 5. CDR3 length: 14 residues. The CDR3: CASSLVVAGLEQFF. CDR3 DNA: TGCGCCAGCAGCTTGGTGGTAGCGGGGCTTGAGCAGTTCTTC. The entire variable domain, with the rest obtained from reference TRBV5-1 and TRBJ2-1, is as follows: KAGVTQTPRYLIKTRGQQVTLSCSPISGHRSVSWYQQTPGQGLQFLFEYFSETQRNKGNFPGRFSGRQFSNSRSEMNVSTLELGDSALYLCASSLVVAGLEQFFGPGTRLTVL.

The chain links TRBV11-1 to TRBJ2-5, with 9 positions matching TRBD1. The CDR3 is 16 residues long. The trim removed 2 bases at V and 2 bases at J, leaving 6 bases unmatched. Germline V gene data show CDR1 as SGHAT and CDR2 as FQDESV (reference sequence). CDR3 sequence: CASSLPRDRVQETQYF. In nucleotides, the CDR3 is TGTGCCAGCAGCTTACCCCGGGACAGGGTACAAGAGACCCAGTACTTC.

The chain recombines TRBV7-2 with TRBJ2-2; D perhaps matches TRBD1 (6 bases). CDR1 and CDR2 from the germline V gene are SGHTA and FQGNSA. Trimming shortened V by 11 bases and J by 6 bases, and 13 bases separated the two germline ends. The CDR3 is 12 amino acids. CDR3 region: CAGYRVPGELFF. The CDR3 DNA reads TGTGCCGGGTACAGGGTGCCCGGGGAGCTGTTTTTT.

This clonotype has just a few counts. CDR3 DNA: TGTGCCAGCAGTGACCCTGCTCGGGGAAAATACGAGCAGTACTTC. Encoded protein: CASSDPARGKYEQYF. This chain links TRBV6-5 with TRBJ2-7, with TRBD2 as a possible D gene (5 bases). This CDR3 region has 15 residues. CDR1 and CDR2 (germline): MNHEY, SVGAGI. V lost 5 bases, J lost 4 bases, and 18 bases lay in between.

The J gene is TRBJ1-4, the V gene TRBV4-1; D unclear. Trimming took off 1 base at V and 5 bases at J, with 8 bases between the two ends. The CDR3 is 14 residues long. The germline V gene encodes CDR1 MGHRA and CDR2 YSYEKL. In DNA form, the CDR3 reads TGCGCCAGCAGCCAAGGGTTGGGAAATGAAAAACTGTTTTTT. The encoded protein is CASSQGLGNEKLFF.